The source of this T cell receptor beta chain is a study of T cell responses to AZD1222 COVID-19 vaccine. Only in-frame clones appear in the TCRdb table, and some are missing; sequencing was by immunoSEQ multiplex PCR. The sample includes about 96,000 clones, roughly 90% of them seen just once. From germline, CDR1 is SEHNR and CDR2 FQNEAQ (reference sequence). V gave up 4 bases and J gave up 4 bases, with 14 bases separating them. The CDR3 is 15 amino acids. Broader study findings: Spike-specific TCR breadth and depth grew following two AZD1222 doses. Clonal diversity was possibly underestimated; the donors were predominantly white British and more often female. A reported finding is that nearly half of spike-specific TCRs target unmutated variant regions.

As for this clone: Antigen unknown.

The input for sequencing was peripheral blood, taken on day 0 of AZD1222 vaccination. This TCR was sampled from an adult in good health. The gene calls are TRBV7-9 and TRBJ1-3; D gene unclear. CDR3 sequence (DNA): TGTGCCAGCAGCTCCGCGGGAGGGCCAGGAAACACCATATATTTT. Protein sequence: CASSSAGGPGNTIYF. Full variable domain (remainder filled in from reference TRBV7-9 and TRBJ1-3): DTGVSQNPRHKITKRGQNVTFRCDPISEHNRLYWYRQTLGQGPEFLTYFQNEAQLEKSRLLSDRFSAERPKGSFSTLEIQRTEQGDSAMYLCASSSAGGPGNTIYFGEGSWLTVV.